This TCR beta chain was profiled in a study of shared clonotypes between healthy human individuals. General study findings and limits: Between several donors, naive CD4 clonotypes were shared at a level of about 5%. Memory subsets generally showed lower estimated richness than naive subsets.

Original handling: Owing to the provision of junction-only sequences devoid of quality scores by immunoSEQ, filtering differed. Sequencing was performed with immunoSEQ multiplex PCR; in TCRdb, only in-frame clones are kept and a portion is missing. V, J and clone size reflect that table, while D and trimming were determined from the DNA. The table lists roughly 2.5 million clones, more than 80% of them singletons. As for this clone: The antigen is unknown.

The germline gives CDR1 LNHDA, CDR2 SQIVND (reference sequence). The CDR3 is 14 amino acids. The V end lost 1 base, the J end lost 4 bases, and 11 bases lay between the germline ends. The TCR sequence derives from a man in his late teens or twenties in good health. Source material: naive CD4+ T cells sorted from blood. The subset: CD45RA+ positively selected. The chain uses TRBV19 and TRBJ2-7, with D possibly being TRBD2 (5 bases). The DNA of the CDR3 is TGTGCCAGTAGTATAGGCGGGTCAGCGTACGAGCAGTACTTC. It encodes CASSIGGSAYEQYF.